Below are 25 T cell receptor beta chains sequenced from a single sample in a study of cytomegalovirus exposure and HLA in healthy donors (dated by TCRdb to 2017 to 2019). Library generation was performed with the immunoSEQ multiplex PCR assay. For the multiplex PCR, a mixture combining 60 forward primers for TCR Vbeta segments and 13 reverse primers for TCR Jbeta segments was used. Sourced from immuneACCESS, this table was stored by TCRdb with only in-frame sequences that have V and J called. A share of the clones is absent; for the studies checked, an unresolved V gene accounts for under half, and the remainder has no known explanation. The sample table on file contains around 130,000 clones. The top ten clonotypes cover 1.5% to 2% of the sample. The sample was PBMCs. These receptors all stem from a woman aged 55-70 years in good health and CMV-seronegative.

This chain uses TRBV10-1 with TRBJ1-1; TRBD1 matches 7 bases. V was pared by 5 bases and J by 7 bases, with 7 bases of the junction left unmatched. This CDR3 comprises 13 residues. The germline gives CDR1 WNHNN, CDR2 SYGVQD (reference sequence). CDR3 residues: CASSPTGDREAFF. DNA of the CDR3: TGCGCCAGCAGTCCAACAGGGGACCGTGAAGCTTTCTTT.

The rearrangement links TRBV19 to TRBJ2-2, with TRBD2 identical over 9 bases. The length of the CDR3 is 15 residues. The germline gives CDR1 LNHDA, CDR2 SQIVND (reference sequence). The V segment lost 4 bases and the J segment 6 bases; nucleotides outside the gene matches: 6. CDR3 sequence: CASSTTGTSSGELFF. In DNA form, the CDR3 reads TGTGCCAGTAGTACTACCGGGACTAGCTCCGGGGAGCTGTTTTTT.

The chain uses TRBV6-4 and TRBJ2-3; unclear D gene. Deletions cut 2 bases from V and 1 base from J, with 10 bases between. The CDR3 is made up of 15 amino acids. The germline V gene encodes CDR1 MRHNA and CDR2 SNTAGT. The CDR3: CASSDNGEGTDTQYF. In nucleotides, the CDR3 is TGTGCCAGCAGTGACAACGGAGAGGGCACAGATACGCAGTATTTT.

J is TRBJ1-2 and V is TRBV6-5, with TRBD1 matching over 9 bases. This CDR3 region has 14 residues. Germline CDR1 is MNHEY and CDR2 is SVGAGI. V was clipped by 4 bases and J by 4 bases; unmatched bases: 4. CDR3 in DNA: TGTGCCAGCAGTTTACAACAGGGGGCCTATGGCTACACCTTC. Its translation: CASSLQQGAYGYTF.

The V and J genes are TRBV7-9 and TRBJ1-1; the D gene is possibly TRBD1 (6 bases). The CDR3 spans 13 residues. The V and J ends lost 6 bases and 8 bases respectively, with 16 bases between them. CDR1 and CDR2 from the germline V gene are SEHNR and FQNEAQ (reference sequence). CDR3 amino acids: CASRPGGRLEAFF. The CDR3 DNA follows: TGTGCCAGCAGGCCGGGGGGGCGGCTGGAAGCTTTCTTT. The variable domain in full, with the rest retrieved from reference TRBV7-9 and TRBJ1-1, is DTGVSQNPRHKITKRGQNVTFRCDPISEHNRLYWYRQTLGQGPEFLTYFQNEAQLEKSRLLSDRFSAERPKGSFSTLEIQRTEQGDSAMYLCASRPGGRLEAFFGQGTRLTVV.

This sequence joins TRBV6-1 and TRBJ2-7; possibly TRBD1 for D (5 bases). Trimming shortened V by 2 bases and J by 1 base, and 9 bases separated the two germline ends. There are 14 residues in the CDR3. Germline V gives CDR1 MNHNS, CDR2 SASEGT. CDR3 protein: CASSEPPGSYEQYF. DNA of the CDR3: TGTGCCAGCAGTGAACCCCCAGGGTCCTACGAGCAGTACTTC.

The chain links TRBV7-9 to TRBJ1-2; 7 nucleotides match TRBD1. Germline V gives CDR1 SEHNR, CDR2 FQNEAQ (reference sequence). V lost 5 bases to trimming and J lost 3 bases; unmatched junction nucleotides: 9. This CDR3 comprises 15 residues. CDR3 amino acids: CASSPSTGTDYGYTF. In nucleotides, the CDR3 is TGTGCCAGCAGCCCATCGACAGGGACTGACTATGGCTACACCTTC. Complete variable domain (other parts from reference TRBV7-9 and TRBJ1-2): DTGVSQNPRHKITKRGQNVTFRCDPISEHNRLYWYRQTLGQGPEFLTYFQNEAQLEKSRLLSDRFSAERPKGSFSTLEIQRTEQGDSAMYLCASSPSTGTDYGYTFGSGTRLTVV.

The V and J genes are TRBV29-1 and TRBJ1-2, with a possible D match to TRBD1 (6 bases). Germline CDR1 reads SQVTM; CDR2 reads ANQGSEA. The CDR3 contains 15 residues. V lost 0 bases and J lost 4, with 15 bases in between. The CDR3 is CSVEDLGGRAYGYTF. In DNA, the CDR3 is TGCAGCGTTGAAGATCTCGGGGGGCGCGCCTATGGCTACACCTTC.

This sequence joins TRBV13 and TRBJ2-1; TRBD2 is a possible D gene (7 bases). The CDR3 spans 18 residues. The V end lost 0 bases, the J end lost 8 bases, and 23 bases lay between the germline ends. CDR1 and CDR2 from the germline V gene are PRHDT and FYEKMQ (reference sequence). The CDR3 reads CASSLGRWGGQGYDEQFF. The CDR3 bases are TGTGCCAGCAGCTTAGGGCGTTGGGGGGGGCAGGGATACGATGAGCAGTTCTTC. Drawing the rest from reference TRBV13 and TRBJ2-1, the complete variable domain is AAGVIQSPRHLIKEKRETATLKCYPIPRHDTVYWYQQGPGQDPQFLISFYEKMQSDKGSIPDRFSAQQFSDYHSELNMSSLELGDSALYFCASSLGRWGGQGYDEQFFGPGTRLTVL.

This chain connects TRBV5-1 to TRBJ2-3; possibly TRBD1 for D (5 bases). This CDR3 region has 18 residues. Trimming left V 0 bases short and J 0 bases short, with 17 bases between. Per germline, CDR1 SGHRS and CDR2 YFSETQ. The CDR3 nucleotides read TGCGCCAGCAGCTTGGGCAGGGCCGGTGGGATGAGCACAGATACGCAGTATTTT. Encoded protein: CASSLGRAGGMSTDTQYF.

The V call is TRBV7-9, the J call TRBJ2-2; maybe TRBD1 (5 bases). Germline CDR1 and CDR2: SEHNR and FQNEAQ (reference sequence). The CDR3 covers 17 residues. Trimming left V 3 bases short and J 0 bases short, with 14 bases between. Here the CDR3 reads CASSFRDRSPNTGELFF. CDR3 nucleotide sequence: TGTGCCAGCAGCTTTCGCGACAGAAGCCCGAACACCGGGGAGCTGTTTTTT.

The chain uses TRBV5-1 and TRBJ2-3, with D possibly being TRBD1 (6 bases). V gave up 4 bases and J gave up 4 bases, with 19 bases separating them. Germline V gives CDR1 SGHRS, CDR2 YFSETQ. This CDR3 region has 16 residues. CDR3 sequence: CASSRVTGEAADTQYF. As DNA, the CDR3 is TGCGCCAGCAGCAGGGTGACAGGTGAGGCGGCAGATACGCAGTATTTT.

This chain links TRBV5-5 with TRBJ1-6; D ambiguous. The CDR3 is made up of 17 amino acids. Trimming took 2 bases from V and 0 from J, leaving 12 bases between them. The germline gives CDR1 SGHKS, CDR2 YYEKEE (reference sequence). CDR3 region: CASSLETEVSYNSPLHF. CDR3 nucleotides: TGTGCCAGCAGCTTAGAAACAGAAGTCTCCTATAATTCACCCCTCCACTTT.

This chain links TRBV6-1 with TRBJ1-2; 8 bases map to TRBD1. The CDR3 is 14 residues long. The ends lost 7 bases at V and 4 bases at J; junction bases unmatched: 8. CDR1 MNHNS and CDR2 SASEGT come from the germline V gene. The CDR3 region is CASKQRTGIYGYTF. The CDR3 bases are TGTGCCAGCAAACAACGGACAGGGATCTATGGCTACACCTTC.

The chain uses TRBV5-1 and TRBJ2-7, with 7 bases identical to TRBD1. The germline V gene encodes CDR1 SGHRS and CDR2 YFSETQ. The CDR3 length is 15 residues. V lost 5 bases to trimming and J lost 0 bases; unmatched junction nucleotides: 8. CDR3 amino acids: CASREGTASSYEQYF. The CDR3 nucleotides read TGCGCCAGCAGAGAAGGGACAGCGAGCTCCTACGAGCAGTACTTC.

The chain is built from TRBV5-1 and TRBJ2-1; TRBD2 matches 9 bases. CDR3 length: 14 residues. Germline CDR1 and CDR2: SGHRS and YFSETQ. V gave up 5 bases and J gave up 5 bases; unmatched junction bases: 5. CDR3 loop: CASRPGLADNEQFF. The CDR3 DNA reads as TGCGCCAGCAGACCGGGACTAGCTGACAATGAGCAGTTCTTC.

This chain links TRBV7-6 with TRBJ1-1; D remains ambiguous. V lost 5 bases, J lost 1 base, and 8 bases lay in between. CDR1 is SGHVS, CDR2 FNYEAQ, per germline. The CDR3 covers 13 residues. This CDR3 reads CASSPTQNTEAFF. The CDR3 DNA is TGTGCCAGCAGCCCCACACAGAACACTGAAGCTTTCTTT.

V and J are TRBV6-5 and TRBJ1-1; the match to TRBD1 covers 7 bases. V dropped 5 bases and J dropped 10; count of bases not matched to a gene: 7. Germline lookup yields CDR1 MNHEY and CDR2 SVGAGI. CDR3 length: 12 amino acids. The CDR3: CASSADPGGAFF. In DNA, the CDR3 is TGTGCCAGCAGTGCCGACCCAGGGGGAGCTTTCTTT.

About this clone: Other nucleotide sequences in the sample specify the same CDR3. This chain joins TRBV4-2 and TRBJ1-1; no reliable D call. The germline V and J ends were trimmed by 3 bases and 0 bases, with 20 bases remaining between them. Germline CDR1 is LGHNA and CDR2 is YNFKEQ. The CDR3 totals 18 residues. CDR3 loop: CASSHASLGGRVNTEAFF. DNA of the CDR3: TGTGCCAGCAGCCACGCCTCCCTGGGCGGGCGAGTGAACACTGAAGCTTTCTTT.

As for this clone: A read error may produce the germline difference seen at one junction end. V is TRBV7-9 and J is TRBJ2-7, with TRBD1 matching 10 bases. The CDR3 extends over 17 amino acids. Germline V gene sequence: CDR1 SEHNR, CDR2 FQNEAQ (reference sequence). The CDR3 region is CVSSFNPGQGPSYEQYF. CDR3 bases: TGTGTCAGCAGCTTCAATCCGGGACAGGGGCCTTCCTACGAGCAGTACTTC.

CDR3 loop: CASSRSFSGRAGNEQFF. The DNA of the CDR3 is TGTGCCAGTAGTCGCTCCTTTAGCGGGAGGGCCGGCAATGAGCAGTTCTTC. The chain combines TRBV19 with TRBJ2-1; 11 positions match TRBD2. Germline values: CDR1 LNHDA, CDR2 SQIVND (reference sequence). V was pared by 5 bases and J by 6 bases, with 12 bases of the junction left unmatched. The CDR3 totals 17 residues. The full variable domain, its missing parts supplied by reference TRBV19 and TRBJ2-1, is DGGITQSPKYLFRKEGQNVTLSCEQNLNHDAMYWYRQDPGQGLRLIYYSQIVNDFQKGDIAEGYSVSREKKESFPLTVTSAQKNPTAFYLCASSRSFSGRAGNEQFFGPGTRLTVL.

The V call is TRBV7-2, the J call TRBJ2-4; D might be TRBD2 (5 bases). Trimming shortened V by 5 bases and J by 0 bases, and 17 bases separated the two germline ends. The CDR3 contains 17 residues. CDR1 is SGHTA, CDR2 FQGNSA, per germline. CDR3 loop: CASSPGWGGLAKNIQYF. DNA of the CDR3: TGTGCCAGCAGCCCGGGGTGGGGTGGACTAGCCAAAAACATTCAGTACTTC.

The rearrangement uses TRBV5-1 and TRBJ2-7; 9 nucleotides line up with TRBD2. The CDR3 contains 15 residues. The germline CDR1 and CDR2 sequences are SGHRS and YFSETQ. For the CDR3, the DNA is TGCGGCCAGCAGCCATTAGCGGGGGATGGATACGAGCAGTACTTC. Protein sequence: CGQQPLAGDGYEQYF.

The chain carries TRBV6-1 and TRBJ2-1; possible D gene TRBD2, 5 bases. V lost 1 base to trimming and J lost 9 bases, with 34 bases between them. The CDR3 runs 21 residues. Per germline, CDR1 MNHNS and CDR2 SASEGT. Here the CDR3 reads CASSEGPAKSRTPLAGGEQFF. The CDR3 DNA sequence: TGTGCCAGCAGTGAAGGGCCAGCAAAAAGCCGAACCCCCTTAGCAGGAGGTGAGCAGTTCTTC.

J is TRBJ1-4 and V is TRBV10-1, with 7 bases matching TRBD1. Per the germline V gene, CDR1 is WNHNN and CDR2 is SYGVQD (reference sequence). The CDR3 length is 15 residues. After removal of 5 bases from V and 5 bases from J, the junction contained 8 bases not matched to a gene. The CDR3 loop is CASSTNRDSNEKLFF. In nucleotides, the CDR3 is TGCGCCAGCAGTACAAACCGGGACAGCAATGAAAAACTGTTTTTT.